Listed below are T cell receptor beta chains from one sample, sequenced in a study of blood T cell repertoires in COVID-19. Generated by immunoSEQ multiplex PCR, the TCRdb table keeps only in-frame clones and is missing some. The sample has about 150,000 clones; 76% are singletons. Sequences were obtained from peripheral blood. All receptors derive from a woman aged 80 or over with acute or convalescent COVID-19. Both conserved end residues are part of each CDR3. Each record gives: J gene, V gene, clone size, D gene, CDR3 DNA, CDR3 protein. The D gene is left open where the match is weak. For some rows the clone size is stated as once, few or many, or as a class when expanded; others skip it.

>TRBJ1-2|TRBV7-3|.|.
TGTGCCAGCAGCGTACCAGGGGCCTGGGGGTATGGCTACACCTTC
CASSVPGAWGYGYTF
>TRBJ1-6|TRBV5-6|.|TRBD1
TGTGCCAGCAGCGGGGACAGGGCCCAGCGGTCACCCCTCCATTTT
CASSGDRAQRSPLHF
>TRBJ2-2|TRBV4-3|.|.
TGCGCCAGCAGCCAAATCCGGGGGTCGTACACCGGGGAGCTGTTTTTT
CASSQIRGSYTGELFF
>TRBJ1-6|TRBV19|.|TRBD1
TGTGCCAGTAGTGCCGCGGACAGGGATAATTCACCCCTCCACTTT
CASSAADRDNSPLHF
>TRBJ1-6|TRBV9|.|.
TGTGCCAGCAGCCCTCGTCGGGAGAGTTCACCCCTCCACTTT
CASSPRRESSPLHF
>TRBJ2-2|TRBV7-9|few|.
TGTGCCAGCAGCTTTTTGGGACAAAACACCGGGGAGCTGTTTTTT
CASSFLGQNTGELFF
>TRBJ1-3|TRBV18|few|.
TGTGCCAGCTCACCCTCCTGGAGGCAGGTCGGGAACACCATATATTTT
CASSPSWRQVGNTIYF
>TRBJ2-1|TRBV19|once|.
TGTGCCAGTAGTATACCCCCATCCAATGAGCAGTTCTTC
CASSIPPSNEQFF
>TRBJ1-1|TRBV9|.|TRBD1
TGTGCCAGCAGCGTAGACCAGGGGGAGGTGACTGAAGCTTTCTTT
CASSVDQGEVTEAFF
>TRBJ1-1|TRBV10-3|.|.
TGTGCCATCAGTGAGTCGCGGGGGAACACTGAAGCTTTCTTT
CAISESRGNTEAFF
>TRBJ1-1|TRBV7-8|.|TRBD1
TGTGCCAGCAGCCGAAGACAGGGCTCTGAAGCTTTCTTT
CASSRRQGSEAFF